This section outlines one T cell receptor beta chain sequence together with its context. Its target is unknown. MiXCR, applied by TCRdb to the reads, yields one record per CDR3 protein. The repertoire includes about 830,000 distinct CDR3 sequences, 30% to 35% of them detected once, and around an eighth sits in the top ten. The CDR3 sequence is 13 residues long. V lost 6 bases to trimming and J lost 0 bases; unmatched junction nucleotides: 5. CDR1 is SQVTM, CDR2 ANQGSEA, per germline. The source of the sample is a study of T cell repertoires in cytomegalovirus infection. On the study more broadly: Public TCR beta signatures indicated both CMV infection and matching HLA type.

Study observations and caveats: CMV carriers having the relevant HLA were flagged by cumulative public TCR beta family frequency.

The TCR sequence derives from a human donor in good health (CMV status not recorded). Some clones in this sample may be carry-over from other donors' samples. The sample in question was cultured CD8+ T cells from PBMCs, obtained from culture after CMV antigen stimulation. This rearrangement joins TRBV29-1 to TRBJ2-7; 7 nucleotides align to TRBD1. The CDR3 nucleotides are TGCAGCGTCCAGGGACAGAACTCCTACGAGCAGTACTTC. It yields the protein CSVQGQNSYEQYF.